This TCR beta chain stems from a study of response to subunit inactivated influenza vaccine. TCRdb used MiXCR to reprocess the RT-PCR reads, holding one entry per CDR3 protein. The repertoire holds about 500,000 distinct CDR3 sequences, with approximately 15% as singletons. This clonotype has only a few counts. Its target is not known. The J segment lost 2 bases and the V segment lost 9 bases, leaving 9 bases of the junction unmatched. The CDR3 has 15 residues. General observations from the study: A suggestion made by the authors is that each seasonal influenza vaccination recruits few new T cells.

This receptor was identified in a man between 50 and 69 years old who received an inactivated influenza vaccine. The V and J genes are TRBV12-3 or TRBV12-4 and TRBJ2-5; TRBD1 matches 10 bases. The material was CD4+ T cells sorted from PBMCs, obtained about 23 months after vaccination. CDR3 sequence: CARQLGQGIQETQYF. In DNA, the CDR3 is TGTGCCAGGCAGTTGGGACAGGGGATACAAGAGACCCAGTACTTC.